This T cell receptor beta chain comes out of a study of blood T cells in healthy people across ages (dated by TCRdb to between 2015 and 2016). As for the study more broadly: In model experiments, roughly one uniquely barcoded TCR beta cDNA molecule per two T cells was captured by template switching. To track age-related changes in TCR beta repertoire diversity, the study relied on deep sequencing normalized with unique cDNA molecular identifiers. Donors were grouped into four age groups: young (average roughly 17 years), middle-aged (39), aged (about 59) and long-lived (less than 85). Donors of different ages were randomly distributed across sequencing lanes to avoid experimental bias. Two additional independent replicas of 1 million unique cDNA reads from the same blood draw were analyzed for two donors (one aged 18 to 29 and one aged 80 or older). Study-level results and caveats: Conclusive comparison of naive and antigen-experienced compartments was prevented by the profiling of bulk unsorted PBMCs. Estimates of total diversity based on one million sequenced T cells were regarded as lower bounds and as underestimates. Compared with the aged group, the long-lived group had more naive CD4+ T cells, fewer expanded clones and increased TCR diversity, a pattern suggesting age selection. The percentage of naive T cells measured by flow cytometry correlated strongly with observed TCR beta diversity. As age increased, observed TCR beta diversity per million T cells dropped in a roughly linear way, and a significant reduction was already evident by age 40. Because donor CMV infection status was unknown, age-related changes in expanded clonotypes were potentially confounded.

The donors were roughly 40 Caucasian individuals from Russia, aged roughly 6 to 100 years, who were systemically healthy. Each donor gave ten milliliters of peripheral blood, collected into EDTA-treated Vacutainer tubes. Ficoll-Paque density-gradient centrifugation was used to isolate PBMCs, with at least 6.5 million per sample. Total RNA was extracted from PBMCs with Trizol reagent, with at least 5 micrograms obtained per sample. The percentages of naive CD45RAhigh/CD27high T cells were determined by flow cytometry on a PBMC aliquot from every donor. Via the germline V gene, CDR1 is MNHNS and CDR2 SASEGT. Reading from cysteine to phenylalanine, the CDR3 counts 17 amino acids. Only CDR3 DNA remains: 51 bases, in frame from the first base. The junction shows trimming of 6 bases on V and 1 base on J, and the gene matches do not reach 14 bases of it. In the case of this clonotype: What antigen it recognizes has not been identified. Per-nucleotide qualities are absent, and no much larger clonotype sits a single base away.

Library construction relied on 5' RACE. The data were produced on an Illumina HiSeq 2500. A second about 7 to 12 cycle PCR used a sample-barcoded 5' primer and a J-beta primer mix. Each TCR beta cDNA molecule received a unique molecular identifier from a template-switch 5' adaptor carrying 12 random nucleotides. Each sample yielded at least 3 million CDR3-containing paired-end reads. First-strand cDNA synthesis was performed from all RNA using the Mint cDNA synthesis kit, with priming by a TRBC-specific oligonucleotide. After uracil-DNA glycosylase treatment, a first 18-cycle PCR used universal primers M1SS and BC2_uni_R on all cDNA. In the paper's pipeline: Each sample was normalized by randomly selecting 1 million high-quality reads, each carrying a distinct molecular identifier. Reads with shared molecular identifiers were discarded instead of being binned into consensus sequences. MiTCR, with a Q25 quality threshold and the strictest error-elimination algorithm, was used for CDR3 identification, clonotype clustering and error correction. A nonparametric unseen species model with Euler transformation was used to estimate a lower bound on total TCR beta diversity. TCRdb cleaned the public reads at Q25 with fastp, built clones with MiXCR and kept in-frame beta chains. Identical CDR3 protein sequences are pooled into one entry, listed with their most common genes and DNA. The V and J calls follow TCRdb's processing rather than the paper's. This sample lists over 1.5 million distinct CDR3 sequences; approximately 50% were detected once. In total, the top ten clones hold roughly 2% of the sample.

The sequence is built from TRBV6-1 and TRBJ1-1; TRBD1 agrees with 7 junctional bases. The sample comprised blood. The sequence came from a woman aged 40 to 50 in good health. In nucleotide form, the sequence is TGTGCCAGCAGGGCATCTTGGGACAGCCAAAAGAACACTGAAGCTTTCTTT. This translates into CASRASWDSQKNTEAFF.